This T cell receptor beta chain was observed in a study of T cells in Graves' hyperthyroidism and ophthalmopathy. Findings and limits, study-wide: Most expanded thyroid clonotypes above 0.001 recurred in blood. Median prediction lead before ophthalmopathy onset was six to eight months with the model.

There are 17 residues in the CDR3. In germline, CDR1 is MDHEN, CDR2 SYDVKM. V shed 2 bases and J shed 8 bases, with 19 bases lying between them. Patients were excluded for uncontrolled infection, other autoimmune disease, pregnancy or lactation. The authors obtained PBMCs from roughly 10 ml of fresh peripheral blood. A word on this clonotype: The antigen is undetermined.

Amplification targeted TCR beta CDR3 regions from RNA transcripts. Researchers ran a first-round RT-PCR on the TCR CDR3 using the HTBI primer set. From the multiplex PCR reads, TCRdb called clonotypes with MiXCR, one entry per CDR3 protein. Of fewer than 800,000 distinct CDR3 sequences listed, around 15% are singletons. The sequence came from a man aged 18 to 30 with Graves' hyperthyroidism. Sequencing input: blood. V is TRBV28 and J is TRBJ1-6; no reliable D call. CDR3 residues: CASSLDQVALIDSPLHF. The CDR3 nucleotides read TGTGCCAGCAGTTTAGACCAGGTTGCCCTTATAGATTCACCCCTCCACTTT.